Shown below are 19 T cell receptor beta chains from a single sample sequenced in a study of T cells after yellow fever vaccination. A single record per CDR3 protein comes from TCRdb applying MiXCR to the 5' RACE reads. The sample carries 250,000 to 400,000 distinct CDR3 sequences, 3.5% to 5% recorded once. The material was PBMCs, obtained 15 days after the yellow fever booster vaccination. The receptors were gathered from a man between 18 and 29 years old who received the YFV17D yellow fever vaccine.

This clonotype was seen a handful of times. The chain recombines TRBV24-1 with TRBJ1-4; 7 bases line up with TRBD1. This CDR3 comprises 15 residues. V trimming: 4 bases; J trimming: 7 bases; junction bases outside the gene matches: 8. Germline CDR1 and CDR2: KGHDR and SFDVKD. CDR3 DNA: TGTGCCACCAGTGACCCGAGGGGGCCGGGTGAAAAACTGTTTTTT. It is translated as CATSDPRGPGEKLFF.

This clonotype occurred many times. The CDR3 loop reads CASSQDFRQTYEQYF. In DNA form, the CDR3 reads TGCGCCAGCAGCCAAGATTTCAGACAGACCTACGAGCAGTACTTC. This chain joins TRBV4-3 and TRBJ2-7; D may be TRBD1 (5 bases). The germline V gene encodes CDR1 LGHNA and CDR2 YSLEER. The CDR3 runs 15 residues. V shed 0 bases and J shed 2 bases, with 11 bases lying between them.

This clonotype was found a few times. This rearrangement joins TRBV28 to TRBJ2-4; TRBD1 matches at 8 bases. The CDR3 totals 13 residues. With V trimmed by 5 bases and J by 7 bases, 4 bases remained unmatched. Germline CDR1 is MDHEN and CDR2 is SYDVKM. Here the CDR3 reads CASSPRDRNIQYF. In nucleotides, the CDR3 is TGTGCCAGCAGTCCCCGGGACAGGAACATTCAGTACTTC.

The chain joins TRBV19 to TRBJ2-6; 9 bases are a match to TRBD1. CDR3 length: 16 amino acids. Unmatched junction bases numbered 4, after V lost 7 bases and J lost 0 bases. The germline V gene has CDR1 LNHDA and CDR2 SQIVND (reference sequence). CDR3 DNA sequence: TGTGCCAGTAAAACAGGGGGCTCCTCTGGGGCCAACGTCCTGACTTTC. Translated: CASKTGGSSGANVLTF.

The chain is built from TRBV4-3 and TRBJ2-3, with 8 bases matching TRBD2. V trimming: 0 bases; J trimming: 4 bases; junction bases outside the gene matches: 9. The length of the CDR3 is 17 residues. Germline lookup yields CDR1 LGHNA and CDR2 YSLEER. CDR3 nucleotides: TGCGCCAGCAGCCAAGATGGGTCGGGGGGGTATTCAGATACGCAGTATTTT. Translation gives CASSQDGSGGYSDTQYF.

This clonotype was seen more than once but under ten times. The chain carries TRBV5-1 and TRBJ1-1; 10 bases are a match to TRBD1. The CDR3 has 15 amino acids. Germline V CDR1 and CDR2: SGHRS, YFSETQ. With V trimmed by 4 bases and J by 6 bases, 9 bases remained unmatched. CDR3 sequence (DNA): TGCGCCAGCAGCCGGGACAGGGGATCTGTCCCTGAAGCTTTCTTT. This translates into CASSRDRGSVPEAFF.

This sequence joins TRBV7-9 and TRBJ2-1, with D perhaps matching TRBD2 (6 bases). Trimming cost V 5 bases and J 10 bases, with 6 bases left between them. The CDR3 consists of 10 residues. Germline V CDR1 and CDR2: SEHNR, FQNEAQ (reference sequence). The CDR3 DNA follows: TGTGCCAGCAGCGCGGGAGAGCAGTTCTTC. Protein product: CASSAGEQFF.

This clonotype occurred many times. The chain is built from TRBV7-9 and TRBJ2-1; D may match TRBD1 or TRBD2 (6 bases each). The CDR3 contains 14 residues. CDR1 SEHNR and CDR2 FQNEAQ come from the germline V gene (reference sequence). V was clipped by 7 bases and J by 4 bases, with 14 bases between them. The CDR3 coding sequence is TGTGCCAGCAACCTCGGGGGCGGGTACAATGAGCAGTTCTTC. Its translation: CASNLGGGYNEQFF.

The CDR3 DNA follows: TGTGCCAGCAGCTTGGCCGAGGTTAGAATGGAGACCCAGTACTTC. This sequence encodes CASSLAEVRMETQYF. The chain couples TRBV5-6 to TRBJ2-5, with D uncertain. The V end lost 0 bases, the J end lost 5 bases, and 14 bases lay between the germline ends. In germline, CDR1 is SGHDT, CDR2 YYEEEE. This CDR3 region has 15 residues.

CDR3 sequence reads: CASSPTGGGVREQFF. The CDR3 DNA is TGTGCCAGCAGCCCGACAGGGGGTGGGGTTCGGGAGCAGTTCTTC. The chain has TRBV7-3 and TRBJ2-1; 9 bases fit TRBD1. The germline gives CDR1 SGHTA, CDR2 FQGTGA. Germline trimming cut 5 bases from V and 10 bases from J; bases unmatched to any gene: 12. The CDR3 contains 15 residues.

This clonotype was counted many times. The rearrangement joins TRBV4-1 to TRBJ2-3; D unresolved. V was clipped by 1 base and J by 0 bases, with 8 bases between them. The CDR3 has 15 amino acids. Germline assignment: CDR1 MGHRA and CDR2 YSYEKL. CDR3 in amino acids: CASSQVKQSTDTQYF. Here the CDR3 DNA reads TGCGCCAGCAGCCAAGTTAAGCAAAGCACAGATACGCAGTATTTT.

A few counts support this clonotype. The J gene is TRBJ2-3, the V gene TRBV6-5; no reliable D call. Per the germline V gene, CDR1 is MNHEY and CDR2 is SVGAGI. The CDR3 is 13 residues long. The V end lost 6 bases, the J end lost 2 bases, and 9 bases lay between the germline ends. The CDR3 reads CASSTTATDTQYF. CDR3 bases: TGTGCCAGCAGCACTACCGCCACAGATACGCAGTATTTT.

The DNA for the CDR3 is TGTGCCAGTCGGACTAGCGGGGGGGCAGACACCGGGGAGCTGTTTTTT. Amino acid sequence: CASRTSGGADTGELFF. The chain couples TRBV7-2 to TRBJ2-2; TRBD2 matches at 15 bases. The trim removed 9 bases at V and 3 bases at J, leaving 5 bases unmatched. Germline V gene data show CDR1 as SGHTA and CDR2 as FQGNSA. The length of the CDR3 is 16 residues.

This clonotype occurred a few times. The gene calls are TRBV10-3 and TRBJ2-1; D unclear. The V gene's germline CDR1 is ENHRY and CDR2 SYGVKD. V gave up 10 bases and J gave up 5 bases, with 15 bases separating them. This CDR3 spans 13 amino acids. DNA of the CDR3: TGTGCCACCGTAGGGTCCTCAAACAATGAGCAGTTCTTC. It encodes CATVGSSNNEQFF.

The V call is TRBV24-1, the J call TRBJ1-2; no clear D. V lost 1 base to trimming and J lost 0 bases, with 14 bases between them. The CDR3 spans 17 residues. Per germline, CDR1 KGHDR and CDR2 SFDVKD. The CDR3: CATSDFNSTRANYGYTF. As DNA, the CDR3 is TGTGCCACCAGTGATTTCAACAGCACTCGAGCTAACTATGGCTACACCTTC.

This clonotype was found a few times. The V gene is TRBV7-8, the J gene TRBJ2-5; D is perhaps TRBD2 (6 bases). The germline V gene encodes CDR1 SGHVS and CDR2 FQNEAQ. The V end was cut by 5 bases, the J end by 4 bases, with 17 bases between. This CDR3 comprises 15 residues. CDR3 nucleotides: TGTGCCAGCAGCCATAGCGGAGGGATGGGAGAGACCCAGTACTTC. Its protein product is CASSHSGGMGETQYF.

This clonotype was seen ten or more times. The rearrangement links TRBV4-2 to TRBJ1-5, with D tentatively TRBD1 (5 bases). The CDR3 length is 16 residues. Germline V gene data show CDR1 as LGHNA and CDR2 as YNFKEQ. V shed 2 bases and J shed 0 bases, with 11 bases lying between them. DNA for the CDR3: TGTGCCAGCAGCCAACAGGGAGGCCATAGCAATCAGCCCCAGCATTTT. Translation: CASSQQGGHSNQPQHF.

V gene TRBV5-1 combines with J gene TRBJ1-4, with no clear D. The CDR3 extends over 15 amino acids. The germline gives CDR1 SGHRS, CDR2 YFSETQ. Trimming stripped 0 bases from V and 3 bases from J, with 9 bases between. The CDR3 coding sequence is TGCGCCAGCAGCTTGGGCCCAGGCTCTAATGAAAAACTGTTTTTT. Translated, it gives CASSLGPGSNEKLFF.

This clonotype came up a few times. The gene calls are TRBV27 and TRBJ1-1; TRBD1 agrees at 7 bases. V trimming: 0 bases; J trimming: 7 bases; junction bases outside the gene matches: 8. CDR3 size: 15 residues. Germline CDR1 MNHEY, CDR2 SMNVEV (reference sequence). DNA for the CDR3: TGTGCCAGCAGTTTATCGATAGGGACAGCTGTTGAAGCTTTCTTT. It yields the protein CASSLSIGTAVEAFF.